This TCR beta chain was obtained from a study of identical twins. Study-wide results and limits: Invariant MAIT and iNKT cells may have partly biased zero-insertion analyses. Cord blood beta clonotypes that were abundant carried fewer insertions, and memory repertoires showed no such trend.

The CDR3 sequence is 11 residues long. V lost 7 bases and J 4 bases, leaving 8 bases between the germline ends. The V gene's germline CDR1 is DFQATT and CDR2 SNEGSKA (reference sequence). A universal primer binding site was introduced by template switching. The final cDNA contained unique molecular identifiers. TCRdb independently ran MiXCR on the 5' RACE reads; one entry per CDR3 protein. The sample consists of 450,000 to 600,000 distinct CDR3 sequences, 20% to 25% of them appearing once. This clonotype was seen more than once but under ten times. Its specificity is unknown. This sample was shared with a second study, whose subject was yellow fever vaccine responses in identical twins. Per that study: After vaccination, twins' T cell response reportedly seemed partly convergent, partly personalized.

This clonotype was obtained from a woman aged 18 to 35 in good health. Sequencing used CD4+ T cells sorted from blood. The genes are TRBV20-1 and TRBJ2-1, with no clear D. CDR3 sequence reads: CSVARYNEQFF. CDR3 nucleotides: TGCAGTGTGGCCAGATACAATGAGCAGTTCTTC.